The next 20 T cell receptor beta chains were all read from a single sample in a study of T cell responses to AZD1222 COVID-19 vaccine. Using immunoSEQ multiplex PCR, the repertoire was profiled, and TCRdb retains in-frame clones only, with some absent. Among tens of thousands of clones listed, around 85% were seen once. This specimen consisted of peripheral blood, obtained 28 days after the second AZD1222 dose. All receptors derive from an adult who received the AZD1222 COVID-19 vaccine.

V gene TRBV4-3 combines with J gene TRBJ1-3; D perhaps matches TRBD1 (6 bases). The CDR3 loop spans 15 amino acids. Germline V gene data show CDR1 as LGHNA and CDR2 as YSLEER. V was cut by 3 bases and J by 0 bases, with 9 bases left in between. DNA for the CDR3: TGCGCCAGCAGCCAGGACAGTAGCTCTGGAAACACCATATATTTT. Amino acids: CASSQDSSSGNTIYF.

V is TRBV7-9 and J is TRBJ2-7; TRBD1 might be the D (5 bases). Germline CDR1 reads SEHNR; CDR2 reads FQNEAQ (reference sequence). The CDR3 is made up of 14 amino acids. V was clipped by 3 bases and J by 2 bases, with 11 bases between them. CDR3 region: CASSFDRNPYEQYF. DNA of the CDR3: TGTGCCAGCAGCTTCGACAGAAATCCCTACGAGCAGTACTTC.

The chain is built from TRBV28 and TRBJ1-5, with 11 bases that match TRBD1. This CDR3 is 16 amino acids long. Per the germline V gene, CDR1 is MDHEN and CDR2 is SYDVKM. Germline trimming cut 7 bases from V and 7 bases from J; bases unmatched to any gene: 12. The CDR3: CASTVAGDRGGQPQHF. CDR3 coding DNA: TGTGCCAGCACCGTGGCTGGGGACAGGGGGGGCCAGCCCCAGCATTTT.

The rearrangement joins TRBV29-1 to TRBJ2-2, with 7 bases that match TRBD1. Per the germline V gene, CDR1 is SQVTM and CDR2 is ANQGSEA. This CDR3 is built from 15 residues. The J segment lost 7 bases and the V segment lost 3 bases, leaving 11 bases of the junction unmatched. The CDR3 DNA is TGCAGCGTTGAGGGACGGCAAGGGGGCCACGGGGAGCTGTTTTTT. This encodes CSVEGRQGGHGELFF.

The chain uses TRBV2 and TRBJ1-2; possible D gene TRBD1, 6 bases. CDR1 and CDR2 from the germline V gene are SNHLY and FYNNEI. Trimming pared 3 bases from V and 4 bases from J, leaving 9 bases between. The CDR3 is 13 residues long. CDR3 region: CASSDRGGYGYTF. The CDR3 bases are TGTGCCAGCAGTGACAGGGGTGGCTATGGCTACACCTTC.

The chain combines TRBV13 with TRBJ1-2, with D possibly TRBD1 on 5 matching bases. The CDR3 consists of 14 residues. V was pared by 5 bases and J by 5 bases, with 15 bases between. Germline assignment: CDR1 PRHDT and CDR2 FYEKMQ (reference sequence). This chain's CDR3 is CASSLASGSYGYTF. The CDR3 DNA follows: TGTGCCAGCAGCCTCGCTTCAGGGTCGTATGGCTACACCTTC.

The rearrangement links TRBV7-2 to TRBJ1-2; TRBD1 matches at 7 bases. The ends lost 5 bases at V and 3 bases at J; junction bases unmatched: 9. Germline CDR1 is SGHTA and CDR2 is FQGNSA. This CDR3 has 15 residues. CDR3 residues: CASSPRQGADYGYTF. As DNA, the CDR3 is TGTGCCAGCAGCCCACGACAGGGTGCGGACTATGGCTACACCTTC.

This clone came up once. This chain connects TRBV27 to TRBJ1-1, with D uncertain. CDR1 MNHEY and CDR2 SMNVEV come from the germline V gene (reference sequence). This CDR3 has 15 amino acids. V was clipped by 5 bases and J by 1 base, with 14 bases between them. DNA for the CDR3: TGTGCCAGCAGTCCCCGCCGACGGACGAACACTGAAGCTTTCTTT. Encoded protein: CASSPRRRTNTEAFF.

The rearrangement uses TRBV19 and TRBJ1-5; TRBD1 aligns across 9 bases. This CDR3 spans 15 amino acids. Germline CDR1 LNHDA, CDR2 SQIVND (reference sequence). Trimming cost V 9 bases and J 2 bases; bases outside gene matches: 8. The CDR3 loop is CASSQGTGRNQPQHF. Written as DNA, the CDR3 is TGTGCCAGCTCGCAGGGGACAGGGCGCAATCAGCCCCAGCATTTT. Full variable domain (missing parts from reference TRBV19 and TRBJ1-5): DGGITQSPKYLFRKEGQNVTLSCEQNLNHDAMYWYRQDPGQGLRLIYYSQIVNDFQKGDIAEGYSVSREKKESFPLTVTSAQKNPTAFYLCASSQGTGRNQPQHFGDGTRLSIL.

J is TRBJ1-2 and V is TRBV18; tentative D call: TRBD1 (6 bases). The V end lost 5 bases, the J end lost 2 bases, and 9 bases lay between the germline ends. This CDR3 is 13 amino acids long. The germline V gene encodes CDR1 KGHSH and CDR2 LQKENI. The chain's CDR3 is CASSEDRNYGYTF. The CDR3 DNA sequence: TGTGCCAGCTCAGAGGACAGAAACTATGGCTACACCTTC.

This chain joins TRBV18 and TRBJ2-7, with D tentatively TRBD1 (7 bases). Trimming left V 2 bases short and J 9 bases short, with 17 bases between. CDR1 and CDR2 (germline): KGHSH, LQKENI. The CDR3 runs to 14 residues. CDR3 loop: CASSPSGGTDLQYF. The DNA of the CDR3 is TGTGCCAGCTCACCATCAGGAGGGACAGACCTGCAGTACTTC.

This clone has more than one count but fewer than ten. The chain joins TRBV27 to TRBJ2-5, with D hard to call. The CDR3 is 15 amino acids. The germline gives CDR1 MNHEY, CDR2 SMNVEV (reference sequence). V dropped 5 bases and J dropped 7 bases, with 20 bases sitting between them. This CDR3 is CASSISQSPYGTQYF. The CDR3, as DNA: TGTGCCAGCAGTATCTCACAGTCACCTTATGGGACCCAGTACTTC.

This chain uses TRBV30 with TRBJ1-3; no definite D call. Germline loops: CDR1 GTSNPN, CDR2 SVGIG (reference sequence). V lost 3 bases and J lost 0, with 9 bases in between. The CDR3 totals 14 residues. The CDR3: CAWSRKSSGNTIYF. Written as DNA, the CDR3 is TGTGCCTGGAGCCGCAAGAGCTCTGGAAACACCATATATTTT.

As DNA, the CDR3 is TGTGCCAGCAGTTTGGCCCGACAGGCGGACAACTATGGCTACACCTTC. Protein sequence: CASSLARQADNYGYTF. The V gene is TRBV2, the J gene TRBJ1-2; a weak D match, TRBD1 (6 bases). The CDR3 runs to 16 residues. V lost 5 bases and J 2 bases, leaving 18 bases between the germline ends. Germline V lookup: CDR1 SNHLY, CDR2 FYNNEI.

This clone was detected a few times. This chain uses TRBV7-9 with TRBJ2-2; D call uncertain. The CDR3 contains 14 residues. Germline lookup yields CDR1 SEHNR and CDR2 FQNEAQ (reference sequence). V was shortened by 11 bases and J by 4 bases, with 17 bases between the two germline ends. CDR3 bases: TGTGCCCTCCTTGTGGAGAGGAGCACCGGGGAGCTGTTTTTT. It yields the protein CALLVERSTGELFF.

The chain links TRBV5-4 to TRBJ2-7; no reliable D call. Trimming removed 2 bases from V and 2 bases from J, with 17 bases in between. Germline V lookup: CDR1 SGHNT, CDR2 YYREEE (reference sequence). The CDR3 totals 16 residues. The CDR3 DNA follows: TGTGCCAGCAGCTTCAACACCCATCTCAGCGCCTACGAGCAGTACTTC. Protein sequence: CASSFNTHLSAYEQYF.

The chain recombines TRBV27 with TRBJ1-6; no reliable D call. CDR3 size: 12 residues. CDR1 and CDR2 (germline): MNHEY, SMNVEV (reference sequence). Trimming cost V 6 bases and J 6 bases, with 6 bases left between them. CDR3 amino acids: CASRSANSPLHF. Written as DNA, the CDR3 is TGTGCCAGCAGGTCCGCTAATTCACCCCTCCACTTT.

This chain joins TRBV28 and TRBJ2-1; TRBD2 aligns across 9 bases. Trimming at V came to 7 bases and at J to 7 bases, leaving 14 bases not matched to a gene. The germline gives CDR1 MDHEN, CDR2 SYDVKM. This CDR3 region has 16 residues. The CDR3 nucleotides are TGTGCCAGCACCAAAAACGGGCTAGCGGGAAGTAATGAGCAGTTCTTC. Its translation: CASTKNGLAGSNEQFF.

This chain uses TRBV11-1 with TRBJ2-1; D tentatively reads TRBD1 or TRBD2 (5 bases each). Germline CDR1 is SGHAT and CDR2 is FQDESV (reference sequence). This CDR3 is 15 amino acids long. Trimming removed 1 base at V and 0 bases at J, with 7 bases between. CDR3 DNA sequence: TGTGCCAGCAGCTTAGAGGGGAGCTCCTACAATGAGCAGTTCTTC. It codes for CASSLEGSSYNEQFF.

This chain uses TRBV10-3 with TRBJ2-3, with D possibly matching TRBD2 (5 bases). V lost 4 bases, J lost 2 bases, and 10 bases lay in between. This CDR3 contains 14 residues. Germline values: CDR1 ENHRY, CDR2 SYGVKD. This chain's CDR3 is CAISAIAPTDTQYF. The DNA for the CDR3 is TGTGCCATCAGTGCAATAGCGCCCACAGATACGCAGTATTTT.